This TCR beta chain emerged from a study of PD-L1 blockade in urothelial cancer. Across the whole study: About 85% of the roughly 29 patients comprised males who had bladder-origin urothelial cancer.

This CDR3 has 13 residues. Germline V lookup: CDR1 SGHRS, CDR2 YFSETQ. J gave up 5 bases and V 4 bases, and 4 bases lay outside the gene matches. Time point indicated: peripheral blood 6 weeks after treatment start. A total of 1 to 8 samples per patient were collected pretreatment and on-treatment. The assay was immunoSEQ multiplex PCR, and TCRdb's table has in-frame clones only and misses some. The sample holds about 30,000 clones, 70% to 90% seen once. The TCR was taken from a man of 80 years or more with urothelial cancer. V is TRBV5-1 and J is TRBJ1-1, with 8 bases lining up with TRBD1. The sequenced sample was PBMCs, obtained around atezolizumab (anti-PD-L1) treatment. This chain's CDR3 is CASSVQGGTEAFF. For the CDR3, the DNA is TGCGCCAGCAGCGTACAGGGGGGTACTGAAGCTTTCTTT.